Given below is one TCR beta chain in context. What this receptor recognizes is not known. Base quality data are lacking; no much larger clone is found one base away. TCRbeta CDR3 regions were amplified from genomic DNA using the immunoSEQ Assay, a bias-controlled multiplex PCR. The published analysis was carried out like this. Within the assay, amplification of reference gene primers was used to estimate how many nucleated cells each sample contained. Sequence reads were collapsed and filtered to measure the absolute abundance of every unique TCRbeta CDR3 rearrangement. For each sample, productive Simpson clonality was calculated as the square root of Simpson's diversity index across productive rearrangements. TCRdb re-hosts the immuneACCESS table, in-frame sequences only. Its copies lack some clones; in the studies checked, an unresolved V gene accounts for under half of them, and the cause for the rest is not known. The V and J calls and clone size come from that table; D and trimming were worked out from the DNA. Present in this sample are under 200,000 clones, approximately 83% of which were seen just once. The ten most abundant clones make up around 13% of the sample.

In the prospective study, participants were roughly 18 to 95 years old, resided in about 25 geographic areas of the United States, and were enrolled through a virtual design. To assign participants to cohorts, the prospective study relied on clinical history that participants themselves reported in a screening survey and a study questionnaire. Recovered participants in ImmuneRACE Cohort 3 were defined by two consecutive negative NP/OP PCR tests, clearance by a healthcare professional, or resolution of symptoms. In the prospective study, mobile phlebotomists collected whole blood, serum and a nasopharyngeal or oropharyngeal swab from each participant. Prospective study participants could optionally give additional blood draws and questionnaires over an approximately two-month period. Before DNA extraction, blood samples from the prospective study were shipped at room temperature or frozen. CDR1 and CDR2, looked up from the germline V gene (reference sequence), are GTSNPN and SVGIG. Measured from the cysteine to the phenylalanine, the CDR3 is 14 residues long. CDR3 DNA only is kept here, 42 bases in frame from base 1. V and J lose 2 bases and 5 bases, and a span of 15 bases separates them.

The data belong to a study of blood T cell repertoires in COVID-19 (TCRdb year 2020). With regard to the full study: Samples from collaborators originated in the United States, Italy and Spain and spanned both the acute and convalescent phases of COVID-19. The material from the prospective study consisted of cDNA or gDNA derived from T cells, B-cell-depleted T cells, or PBMCs. The dataset comprised deeply sampled blood TCRbeta repertoires from subjects exposed to, actively infected with, or recovered from COVID-19. The repertoires were released in a freely available public database meant as a resource for research on the immune response to SARS-CoV-2. Samples came from the ongoing ImmuneRACE study (first 160 participants) plus 1,254 subjects from 6 global collaborators. A de-identified subject ID, COVID-19 status, age in years and sex were almost always included in the sample metadata. Where HLA class I and class II types were available, the types were taken from metadata supplied by the sample provider, not from assay-based typing. Overall study results and their limits: The quantity of clinical and demographic metadata differed by source and by participant and was supplied without curation.

The TCR comes from a woman aged 60-70 years who had recovered from COVID-19. The rearranged segments are TRBV30 and TRBJ1-1; the best D guess is TRBD1, with 6 bases matching. Material: PBMCs or T cells enriched from blood (not recorded which). DNA sequence: TGTGCCTGGAGTCCCCTAGGGGGTGGGACTGAAGCTTTCTTT. The translation is CAWSPLGGGTEAFF.